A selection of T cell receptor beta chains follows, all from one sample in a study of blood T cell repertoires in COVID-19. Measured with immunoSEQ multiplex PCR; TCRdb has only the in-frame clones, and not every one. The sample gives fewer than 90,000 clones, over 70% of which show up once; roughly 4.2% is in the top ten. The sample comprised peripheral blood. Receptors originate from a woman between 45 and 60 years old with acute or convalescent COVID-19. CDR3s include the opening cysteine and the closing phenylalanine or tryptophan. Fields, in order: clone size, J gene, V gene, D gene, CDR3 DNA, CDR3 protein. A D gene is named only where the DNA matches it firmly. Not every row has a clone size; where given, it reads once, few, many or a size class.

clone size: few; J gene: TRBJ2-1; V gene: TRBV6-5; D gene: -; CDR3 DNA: TGTGCCAGCAGTTACGAGGGAGTCTCCTACAATGAGCAGTTCTTC; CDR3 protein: CASSYEGVSYNEQFF
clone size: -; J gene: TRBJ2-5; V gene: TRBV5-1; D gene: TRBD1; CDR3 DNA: TGCGCCAGCACGTCTACCGGGACAGGGGGAAGAGAGACCCAGTACTTC; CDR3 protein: CASTSTGTGGRETQYF
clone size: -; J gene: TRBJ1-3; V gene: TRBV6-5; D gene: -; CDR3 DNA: TGTGCCAGCATCCGTAAGGTCGGGTCTGGAAACACCATATATTTT; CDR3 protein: CASIRKVGSGNTIYF
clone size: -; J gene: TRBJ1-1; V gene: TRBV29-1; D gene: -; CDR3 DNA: TGCAGCGTTGGAGCGGCTGAAGCTTTCTTT; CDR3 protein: CSVGAAEAFF
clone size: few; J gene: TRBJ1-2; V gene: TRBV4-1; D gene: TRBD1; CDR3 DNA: TGCGCCAGCAGCCAGGGCTCAGGGGGAGGCTATGGCTACACCTTC; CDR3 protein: CASSQGSGGGYGYTF
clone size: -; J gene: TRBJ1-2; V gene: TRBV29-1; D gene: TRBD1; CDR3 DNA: TGCAGCGTTTCCGGACAGGTCTATGGCTACACCTTC; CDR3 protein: CSVSGQVYGYTF
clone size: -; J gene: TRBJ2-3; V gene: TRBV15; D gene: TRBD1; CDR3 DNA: TGTGCCACCAGCAGAGGACGACAGGGTGATACGCAGTATTTT; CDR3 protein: CATSRGRQGDTQYF
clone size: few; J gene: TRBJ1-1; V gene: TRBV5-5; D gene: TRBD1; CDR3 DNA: TGTGCCAGCAGCTTTGGACAGGGTGGCACTGAAGCTTTCTTT; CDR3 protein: CASSFGQGGTEAFF
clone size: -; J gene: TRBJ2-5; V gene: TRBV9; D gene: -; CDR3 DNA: TGTGCCAGCAGCGTCCAGGGGCAGGCCGGGGAGACCCAGTACTTC; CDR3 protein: CASSVQGQAGETQYF
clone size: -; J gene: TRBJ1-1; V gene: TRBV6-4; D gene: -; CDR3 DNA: TGTGCCAGCAGTGACTCAGGGGCCCCCCCTATCATACCTGAAGCTTTCTTT; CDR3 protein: CASSDSGAPPIIPEAFF
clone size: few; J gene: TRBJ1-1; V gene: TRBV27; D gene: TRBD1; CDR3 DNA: TGTGCCAGCAGTTCTCAGGGGGGTATGACTGAAGCTTTCTTT; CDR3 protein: CASSSQGGMTEAFF